The clone carrying this T cell receptor (beta chain) was found a few times. The antigen is unknown. This sample stems from a study of CD8 T cells in ankylosing spondylitis. Quantitative molecular-barcoded 5'-RACE generated the TCR beta libraries. Each CDR3 protein is one row after TCRdb ran MiXCR on the 5' RACE reads. The sample records about 160,000 distinct CDR3 sequences, approximately 10% being singletons. Study findings and constraints: Those disease-linked clones were CD8+; they were also relatively rare in peripheral blood. Within matched ankylosing spondylitis synovial fluid, disease-linked clones were reportedly significantly enriched. In reactive arthritis synovial fluid and blood, some motif variants had been reported before.

The germline V gene has CDR1 SNHLY and CDR2 FYNNEI. Trimming pared 9 bases from V and 1 base from J, leaving 19 bases between. CDR3 length equals 16 residues. What was sequenced was blood, either unsorted or a sorted T cell fraction (not recorded which). This chain joins TRBV2 and TRBJ2-1, with D possibly being TRBD1 or TRBD2 (6 bases each). This TCR derives from a female donor with ankylosing spondylitis or in good health (not recorded which). CDR3 loop: CARPHSGDSSYNEQFF. CDR3 coding DNA: TGTGCCAGGCCCCATTCAGGGGACTCTTCCTACAATGAGCAGTTCTTC.